A selection of T cell receptor beta chains follows, all from one sample in a study of sequential checkpoint blockade in melanoma. Sequencing was performed with immunoSEQ multiplex PCR; in TCRdb, only in-frame clones are kept and a portion is missing. Altogether 10,000 to 15,000 clones are present, around 23% being singletons, with the ten largest covering almost 6.5%. The material sequenced was tumor tissue (inferred from file names), taken from a patient given nivolumab and ipilimumab in sequence. The receptors shown here come from a human donor with melanoma. CDR3s include the opening cysteine and the closing phenylalanine or tryptophan. The D gene is left open where the match is weak.

D: .
J: TRBJ2-2
V: TRBV12-2
CDR3: CATLALPNTGELFF

D: .
J: TRBJ2-7
V: TRBV6-8
CDR3: CASSRDGAYEQYF

D: TRBD1
J: TRBJ2-5
V: TRBV11-3
CDR3: CASSSQGAQETQYF

D: TRBD1
J: TRBJ1-2
V: TRBV19
CDR3: CASSIIGQGKWYGYTF

D: .
J: TRBJ1-4
V: TRBV25-1
CDR3: CASSGDATNEKLFF

D: .
J: TRBJ2-2
V: TRBV28
CDR3: CASTPRTTGELFF

D: TRBD2
J: TRBJ2-1
V: TRBV11-3
CDR3: CASSLGSGRSNEQFF

D: TRBD1
J: TRBJ1-5
V: TRBV28
CDR3: CASRQGIKPQHF

D: TRBD2
J: TRBJ2-2
V: TRBV25-1
CDR3: CASRLRGSRGTGELFF

D: .
J: TRBJ2-5
V: TRBV1
CDR3: CASSHKRSATVQETQYF

D: TRBD2
J: TRBJ2-7
V: TRBV6-8
CDR3: CASSVTSGTTYEQYF

D: TRBD1
J: TRBJ1-2
V: TRBV5-1
CDR3: CASSMSDRGGGYTF

D: .
J: TRBJ1-3
V: TRBV11-3
CDR3: CASSLTQGGNTIYF

D: TRBD1
J: TRBJ2-3
V: TRBV11-3
CDR3: CASRAPGQGTDTQYF

D: .
J: TRBJ1-5
V: TRBV6-8
CDR3: CASSYGRAGNQPQHF

D: TRBD2
J: TRBJ2-7
V: TRBV6-8
CDR3: CASTLAGGSYEQYF

D: .
J: TRBJ2-1
V: TRBV5-1
CDR3: CASSLPTGEIRHEQFF

D: .
J: TRBJ1-1
V: TRBV6-8
CDR3: CASSFRHTEAFF

D: TRBD2
J: TRBJ2-7
V: TRBV29-1
CDR3: CSVATSGSPWEQYF

D: .
J: TRBJ1-5
V: TRBV28
CDR3: CASSPQGLSNQPQHF

D: TRBD1
J: TRBJ1-3
V: TRBV9
CDR3: CASSEDRGRGNTIYF

D: TRBD1
J: TRBJ1-1
V: TRBV19
CDR3: CASSRQGSNTEAFF

D: TRBD2
J: TRBJ2-2
V: TRBV9
CDR3: CASSVGRGGTGELFF

D: .
J: TRBJ1-5
V: TRBV19
CDR3: CATAEGVLGQPQHF

D: TRBD1
J: TRBJ1-1
V: TRBV2
CDR3: CASRAQGGTEAFF

D: .
J: TRBJ1-2
V: TRBV19
CDR3: CASSIVLRDGYTF

D: .
J: TRBJ2-7
V: TRBV9
CDR3: CASSPQATTYEQYF

D: .
J: TRBJ2-7
V: TRBV19
CDR3: CASSIDWTAYEQYF

D: .
J: TRBJ1-5
V: TRBV18
CDR3: CASSPAGYSNQPQHF

D: TRBD2
J: TRBJ2-1
V: TRBV29-1
CDR3: CSVAGGINEQFF

D: .
J: TRBJ2-3
V: TRBV29-1
CDR3: CSVEDSRDPDTQYF

D: TRBD2
J: TRBJ2-1
V: TRBV9
CDR3: CASSVDPGLAGPSLNEQFF

D: .
J: TRBJ1-4
V: TRBV9
CDR3: CASSSAPGEKLFF